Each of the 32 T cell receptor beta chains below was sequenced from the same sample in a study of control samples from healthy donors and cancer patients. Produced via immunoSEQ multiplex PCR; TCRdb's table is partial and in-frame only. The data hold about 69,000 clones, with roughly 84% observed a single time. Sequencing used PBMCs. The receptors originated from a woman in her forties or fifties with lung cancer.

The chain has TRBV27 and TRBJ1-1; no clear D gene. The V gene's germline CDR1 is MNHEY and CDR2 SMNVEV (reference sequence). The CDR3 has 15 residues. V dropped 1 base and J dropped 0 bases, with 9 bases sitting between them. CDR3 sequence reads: CASSLFPELNTEAFF. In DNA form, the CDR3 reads TGTGCCAGCAGTTTATTCCCCGAATTGAACACTGAAGCTTTCTTT.

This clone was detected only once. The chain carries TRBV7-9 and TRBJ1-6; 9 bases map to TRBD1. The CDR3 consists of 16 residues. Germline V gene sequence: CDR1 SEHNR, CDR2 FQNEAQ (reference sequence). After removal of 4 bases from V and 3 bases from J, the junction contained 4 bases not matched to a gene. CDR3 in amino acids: CASSSGGQGYNSPLHF. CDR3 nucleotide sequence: TGTGCCAGCAGCTCGGGGGGACAGGGCTATAATTCACCCCTCCACTTT.

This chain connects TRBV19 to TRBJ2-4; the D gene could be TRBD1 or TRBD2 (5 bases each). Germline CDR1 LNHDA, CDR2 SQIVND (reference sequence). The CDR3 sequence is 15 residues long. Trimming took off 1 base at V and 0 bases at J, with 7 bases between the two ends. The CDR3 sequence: CASSIGGLAKNIQYF. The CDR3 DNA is TGTGCCAGTAGTATAGGGGGGTTAGCCAAAAACATTCAGTACTTC.

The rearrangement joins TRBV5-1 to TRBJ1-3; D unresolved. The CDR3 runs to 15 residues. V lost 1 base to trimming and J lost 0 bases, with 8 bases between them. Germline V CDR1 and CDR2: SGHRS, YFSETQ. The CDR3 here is CASSLSTSSGNTIYF. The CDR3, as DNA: TGCGCCAGCAGCTTGAGCACCAGCTCTGGAAACACCATATATTTT. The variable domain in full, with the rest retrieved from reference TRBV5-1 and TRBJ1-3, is KAGVTQTPRYLIKTRGQQVTLSCSPISGHRSVSWYQQTPGQGLQFLFEYFSETQRNKGNFPGRFSGRQFSNSRSEMNVSTLELGDSALYLCASSLSTSSGNTIYFGEGSWLTVV.

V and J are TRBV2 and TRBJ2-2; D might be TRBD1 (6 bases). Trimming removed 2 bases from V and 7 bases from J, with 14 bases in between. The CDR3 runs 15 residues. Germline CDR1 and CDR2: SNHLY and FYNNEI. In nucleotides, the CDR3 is TGTGCCAGCAGTGAAACCAGGGGAGATGGCGGGGAGCTGTTTTTT. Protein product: CASSETRGDGGELFF.

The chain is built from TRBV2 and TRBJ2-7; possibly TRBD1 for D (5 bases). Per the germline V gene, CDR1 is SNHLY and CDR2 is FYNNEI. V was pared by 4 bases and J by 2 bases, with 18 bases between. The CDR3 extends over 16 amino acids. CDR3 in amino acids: CASSARRQLVTYEQYF. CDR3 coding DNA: TGTGCCAGCAGTGCCAGACGACAGTTAGTTACCTACGAGCAGTACTTC.

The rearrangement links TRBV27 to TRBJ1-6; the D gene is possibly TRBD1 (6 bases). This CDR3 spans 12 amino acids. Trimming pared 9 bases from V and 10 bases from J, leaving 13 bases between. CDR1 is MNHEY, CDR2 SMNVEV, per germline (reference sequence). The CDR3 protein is CASTQGRSPLHF. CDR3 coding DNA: TGTGCCAGTACACAGGGACGCTCACCCCTCCACTTT.

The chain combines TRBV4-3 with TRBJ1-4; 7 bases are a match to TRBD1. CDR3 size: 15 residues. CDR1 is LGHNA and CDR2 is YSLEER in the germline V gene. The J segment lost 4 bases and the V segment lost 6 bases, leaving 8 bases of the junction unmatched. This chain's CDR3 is CASSDQTGNNEKLFF. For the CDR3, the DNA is TGCGCCAGCAGTGACCAGACAGGGAATAATGAAAAACTGTTTTTT.

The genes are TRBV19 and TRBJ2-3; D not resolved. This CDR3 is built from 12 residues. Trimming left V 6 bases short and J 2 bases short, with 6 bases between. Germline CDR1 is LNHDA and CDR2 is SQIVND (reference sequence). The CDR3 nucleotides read TGTGCCAGTAGCGGATCCACAGATACGCAGTATTTT. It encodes CASSGSTDTQYF.

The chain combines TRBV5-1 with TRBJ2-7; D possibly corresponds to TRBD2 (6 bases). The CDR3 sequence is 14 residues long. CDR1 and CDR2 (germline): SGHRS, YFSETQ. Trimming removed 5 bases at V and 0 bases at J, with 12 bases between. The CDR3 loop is CASSRGISSYEQYF. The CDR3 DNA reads TGCGCCAGCAGTCGGGGGATTAGCTCCTACGAGCAGTACTTC.

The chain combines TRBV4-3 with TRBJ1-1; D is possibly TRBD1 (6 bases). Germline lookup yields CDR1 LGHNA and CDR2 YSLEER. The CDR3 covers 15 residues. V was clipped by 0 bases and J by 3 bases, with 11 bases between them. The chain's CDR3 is CASSQDGGPDTEAFF. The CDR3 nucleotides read TGCGCCAGCAGCCAAGATGGGGGCCCGGACACTGAAGCTTTCTTT.

CDR3 nucleotide sequence: TGCAGCGTAAGGACAGGGGGAGATAACACTGAAGCTTTCTTT. Translation gives CSVRTGGDNTEAFF. This chain joins TRBV29-1 and TRBJ1-1; TRBD1 matches 10 bases. This CDR3 has 14 residues. After removal of 6 bases from V and 2 bases from J, the junction contained 6 bases not matched to a gene. CDR1 SQVTM and CDR2 ANQGSEA come from the germline V gene. The whole variable domain, remainder taken from reference TRBV29-1 and TRBJ1-1, is SAVISQKPSRDICQRGTSLTIQCQVDSQVTMMFWYRQQPGQSLTLIATANQGSEATYESGFVIDKFPISRPNLTFSTLTVSNMSPEDSSIYLCSVRTGGDNTEAFFGQGTRLTVV.

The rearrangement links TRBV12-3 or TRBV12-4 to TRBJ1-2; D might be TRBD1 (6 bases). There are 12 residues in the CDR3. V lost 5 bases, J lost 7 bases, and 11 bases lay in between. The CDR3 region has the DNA TGTGCCAGCAGTGGGGGGGCGATTGGCTACACCTTC. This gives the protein CASSGGAIGYTF.

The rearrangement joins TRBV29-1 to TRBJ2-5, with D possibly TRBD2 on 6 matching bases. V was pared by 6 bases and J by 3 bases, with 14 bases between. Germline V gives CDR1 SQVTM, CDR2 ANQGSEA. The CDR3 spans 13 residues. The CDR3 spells CSVRDSLEETQYF. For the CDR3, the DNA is TGCAGCGTGCGGGACTCATTGGAAGAGACCCAGTACTTC.

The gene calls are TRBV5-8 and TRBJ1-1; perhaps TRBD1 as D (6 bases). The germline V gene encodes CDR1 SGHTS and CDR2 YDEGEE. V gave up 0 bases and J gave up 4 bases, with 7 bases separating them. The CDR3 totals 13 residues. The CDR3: CASSLEGGTEAFF. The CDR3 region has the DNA TGTGCCAGCAGCTTGGAGGGGGGCACTGAAGCTTTCTTT.

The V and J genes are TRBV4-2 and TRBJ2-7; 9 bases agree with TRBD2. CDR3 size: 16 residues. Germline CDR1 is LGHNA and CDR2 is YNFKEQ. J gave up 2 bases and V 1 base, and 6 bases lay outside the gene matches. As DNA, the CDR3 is TGTGCCAGCAGCCAAGGGACGGCGGGGGGGACCTACGAGCAGTACTTC. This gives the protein CASSQGTAGGTYEQYF.

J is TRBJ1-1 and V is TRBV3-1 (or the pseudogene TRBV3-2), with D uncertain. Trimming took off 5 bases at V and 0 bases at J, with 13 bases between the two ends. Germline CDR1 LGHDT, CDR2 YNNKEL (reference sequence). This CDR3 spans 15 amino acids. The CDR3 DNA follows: TGTGCCAGCAGCTTCAGACCGACGCTGAACACTGAAGCTTTCTTT. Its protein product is CASSFRPTLNTEAFF.

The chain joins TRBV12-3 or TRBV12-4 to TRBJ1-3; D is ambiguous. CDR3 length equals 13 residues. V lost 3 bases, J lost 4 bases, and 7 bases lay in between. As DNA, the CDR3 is TGTGCCAGCAGTTTCAGAGAGGGAAACACCATATATTTT. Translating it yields CASSFREGNTIYF.

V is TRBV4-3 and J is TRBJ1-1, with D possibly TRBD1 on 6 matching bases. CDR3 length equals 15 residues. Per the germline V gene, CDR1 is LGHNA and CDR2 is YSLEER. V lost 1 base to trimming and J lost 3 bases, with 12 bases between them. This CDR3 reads CASSQVRTAYTEAFF. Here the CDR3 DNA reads TGCGCCAGCAGCCAAGTCCGGACAGCCTACACTGAAGCTTTCTTT.

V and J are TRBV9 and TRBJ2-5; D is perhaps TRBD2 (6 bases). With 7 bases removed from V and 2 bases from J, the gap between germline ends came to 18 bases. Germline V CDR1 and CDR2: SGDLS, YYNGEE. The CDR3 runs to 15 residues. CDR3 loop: CASGRSADLQETQYF. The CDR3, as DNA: TGTGCCAGCGGGAGGTCTGCCGACTTACAAGAGACCCAGTACTTC.

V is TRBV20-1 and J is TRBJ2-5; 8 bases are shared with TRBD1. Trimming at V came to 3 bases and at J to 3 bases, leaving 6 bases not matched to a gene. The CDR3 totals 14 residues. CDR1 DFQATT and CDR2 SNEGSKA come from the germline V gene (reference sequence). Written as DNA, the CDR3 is TGCAGTGCTAGTGTGCAGGGGGCTAAAGAGACCCAGTACTTC. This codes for CSASVQGAKETQYF.

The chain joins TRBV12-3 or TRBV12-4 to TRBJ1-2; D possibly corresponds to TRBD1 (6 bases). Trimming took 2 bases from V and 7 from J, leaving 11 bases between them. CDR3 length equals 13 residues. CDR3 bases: TGTGCCAGCAGTTTAAACTCAGGGGTTGGCTACACCTTC. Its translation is CASSLNSGVGYTF.

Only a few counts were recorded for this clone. The CDR3 spells CASRLLSGGLSYGYTF. CDR3 DNA sequence: TGTGCCAGCAGGTTACTCTCAGGGGGCTTAAGCTATGGCTACACCTTC. The genes are TRBV5-6 and TRBJ1-2; 8 nucleotides match TRBD1. Trimming took 5 bases from V and 4 from J; bases not matched to a gene: 13. The length of the CDR3 is 16 residues. In germline, CDR1 is SGHDT, CDR2 YYEEEE.

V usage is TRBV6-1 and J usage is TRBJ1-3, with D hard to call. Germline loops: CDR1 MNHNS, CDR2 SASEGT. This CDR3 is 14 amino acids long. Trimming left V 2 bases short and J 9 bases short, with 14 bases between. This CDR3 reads CASSERPKWSTIYF. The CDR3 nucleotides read TGTGCCAGCAGTGAACGACCTAAGTGGAGCACCATATATTTT.

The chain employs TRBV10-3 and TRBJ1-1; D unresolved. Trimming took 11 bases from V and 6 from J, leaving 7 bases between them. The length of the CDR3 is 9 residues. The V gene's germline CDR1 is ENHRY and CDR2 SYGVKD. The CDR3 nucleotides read TGTGCCGTTGGGGCTGAAGCTTTCTTT. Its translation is CAVGAEAFF.

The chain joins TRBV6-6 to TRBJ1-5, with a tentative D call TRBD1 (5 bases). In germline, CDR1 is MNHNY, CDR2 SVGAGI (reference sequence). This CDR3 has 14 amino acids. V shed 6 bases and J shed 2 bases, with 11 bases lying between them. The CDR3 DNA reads TGTGCCAGCAGGAGGCAGGGAGGCAATCAGCCCCAGCATTTT. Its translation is CASRRQGGNQPQHF.

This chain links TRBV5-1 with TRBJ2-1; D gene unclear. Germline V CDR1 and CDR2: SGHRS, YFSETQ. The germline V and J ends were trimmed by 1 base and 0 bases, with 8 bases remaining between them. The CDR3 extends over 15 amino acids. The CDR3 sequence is CASSLSSSSYNEQFF. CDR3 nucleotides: TGCGCCAGCAGCTTGTCTTCGAGCTCCTACAATGAGCAGTTCTTC.

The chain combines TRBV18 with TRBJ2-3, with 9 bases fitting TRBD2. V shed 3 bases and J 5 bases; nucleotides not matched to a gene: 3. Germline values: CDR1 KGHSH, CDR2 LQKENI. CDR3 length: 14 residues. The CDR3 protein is CASSPASGEDTQYF. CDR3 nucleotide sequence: TGTGCCAGCTCACCGGCTAGCGGGGAAGATACGCAGTATTTT. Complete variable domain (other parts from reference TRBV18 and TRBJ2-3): NAGVMQNPRHLVRRRGQEARLRCSPMKGHSHVYWYRQLPEEGLKFMVYLQKENIIDESGMPKERFSAEFPKEGPSILRIQQVVRGDSAAYFCASSPASGEDTQYFGPGTRLTVL.

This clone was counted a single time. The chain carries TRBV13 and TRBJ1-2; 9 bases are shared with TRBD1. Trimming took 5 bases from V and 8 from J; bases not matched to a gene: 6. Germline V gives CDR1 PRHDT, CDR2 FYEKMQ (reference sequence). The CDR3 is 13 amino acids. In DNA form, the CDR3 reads TGTGCCAGCAGCCTACAGGGGGCGTACGGCTACACCTTC. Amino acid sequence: CASSLQGAYGYTF.

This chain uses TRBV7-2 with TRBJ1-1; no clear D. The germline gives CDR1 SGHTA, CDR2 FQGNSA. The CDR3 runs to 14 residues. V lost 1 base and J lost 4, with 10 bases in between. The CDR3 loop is CASSLEILATEAFF. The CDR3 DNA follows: TGTGCCAGCAGCTTAGAAATCCTGGCCACTGAAGCTTTCTTT.

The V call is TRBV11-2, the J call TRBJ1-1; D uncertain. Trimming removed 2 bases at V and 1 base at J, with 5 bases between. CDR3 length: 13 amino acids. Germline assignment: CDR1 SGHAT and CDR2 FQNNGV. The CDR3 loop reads CASSLLGNTEAFF. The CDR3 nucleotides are TGTGCCAGCAGCTTACTGGGGAACACTGAAGCTTTCTTT.

The CDR3 loop reads CAVRKSGTIAGELFF. DNA for the CDR3: TGTGCCGTTAGAAAATCAGGGACGATCGCCGGGGAGCTGTTTTTT. The rearrangement joins TRBV27 to TRBJ2-2; the D gene could be TRBD1 or TRBD2 (5 bases each). This CDR3 has 15 residues. Germline assignment: CDR1 MNHEY and CDR2 SMNVEV (reference sequence). Trimming left V 11 bases short and J 6 bases short, with 22 bases between.